This T cell receptor (beta chain) was profiled in a study of shared clonotypes between healthy human individuals. General observations from the study: Around 5% was the fraction of naive CD4 clonotypes found shared across several donors.

To note about this clone: Its target is not known.

Profiling relied on immunoSEQ multiplex PCR, and the TCRdb table lists in-frame clones only, not all of them. There are around 690,000 clones in the sample; roughly 88% occur only once, and 34% lies in the top ten. Study donors comprised healthy, HIV-negative adults devoid of recent acute infection or vaccination. The sequenced material came from memory CD8+ T cells from PBMCs. Subset here: CD45RO+ cells pooled with CCR7-negative TemRA cells. The clonotype originates from a man aged 18 to 30 in good health. Some clones in this sample may be carry-over from other donors' samples.

This chain's CDR3 is CAWSVFRVAGESYEQYF. The CDR3 coding sequence is TGTGCCTGGAGTGTATTCCGGGTTGCGGGAGAGTCCTACGAGCAGTACTTC. The chain employs TRBV30 and TRBJ2-7, with 7 bases aligning to TRBD2. From germline, CDR1 is GTSNPN and CDR2 SVGIG (reference sequence). J was trimmed by 1 base and V by 0 bases; bases with no gene match: 12. This CDR3 is 17 amino acids long. Looking up the rest from reference TRBV30 and TRBJ2-7 gives the full variable domain: SQTIHQWPATLVQPVGSPLSLECTVEGTSNPNLYWYRQAAGRGLQLLFYSVGIGQISSEVPQNLSASRPQDRQFILSSKKLLLSDSGFYLCAWSVFRVAGESYEQYFGPGTRLTVT.